The 15 T cell receptor beta chains given below trace back to one sample, sequenced in a study of T cell responses to AZD1222 COVID-19 vaccine. The table came from immunoSEQ multiplex PCR; TCRdb's copy has only in-frame clones and leaves some out. The data hold more than 85,000 clones, with roughly nine tenths observed a single time. The specimen was peripheral blood, collected on day 0 of AZD1222 vaccination. The receptors derive from an adult in good health.

J is TRBJ2-7 and V is TRBV5-1; TRBD2 aligns across 7 bases. CDR1 SGHRS and CDR2 YFSETQ come from the germline V gene. The CDR3 is made up of 15 amino acids. J was trimmed by 6 bases and V by 4 bases; bases with no gene match: 13. The CDR3: CASSPVAAGSGEQYF. Here the CDR3 DNA reads TGCGCCAGCAGCCCCGTTGCAGCGGGGTCGGGCGAGCAGTACTTC.

The chain employs TRBV10-3 and TRBJ2-1, with 10 bases aligning to TRBD2. Per the germline V gene, CDR1 is ENHRY and CDR2 is SYGVKD. V trimming: 4 bases; J trimming: 3 bases; junction bases outside the gene matches: 6. The CDR3 totals 16 residues. CDR3 residues: CAISGGTSAVYNEQFF. In nucleotides, the CDR3 is TGTGCCATCAGTGGTGGGACTAGCGCGGTCTACAATGAGCAGTTCTTC.

The chain combines TRBV5-1 with TRBJ2-7; 8 bases agree with TRBD1. In germline, CDR1 is SGHRS, CDR2 YFSETQ. The length of the CDR3 is 15 residues. V shed 3 bases and J 2 bases; nucleotides not matched to a gene: 7. DNA of the CDR3: TGCGCCAGCAGCTGGGCTACAGGGGGTACCTACGAGCAGTACTTC. It yields the protein CASSWATGGTYEQYF.

This rearrangement joins TRBV5-6 to TRBJ1-5; no firm D call. V was shortened by 4 bases and J by 11 bases, with 13 bases between the two germline ends. The germline V gene encodes CDR1 SGHDT and CDR2 YYEEEE. This CDR3 is 12 amino acids long. The CDR3 region is CASSHTGGAQHF. The DNA of the CDR3 is TGTGCCAGCAGCCATACGGGAGGCGCCCAGCATTTT.

The genes are TRBV9 and TRBJ1-2; maybe TRBD1 (6 bases). Deletions cut 0 bases from V and 3 bases from J, with 9 bases between. Germline CDR1 and CDR2: SGDLS and YYNGEE. This CDR3 contains 14 residues. In DNA form, the CDR3 reads TGTGCCAGCAGCGTAGACGGGGGGCACTATGGCTACACCTTC. Residues: CASSVDGGHYGYTF.

V usage is TRBV13 and J usage is TRBJ2-1, with D possibly matching TRBD2 (5 bases). Germline values: CDR1 PRHDT, CDR2 FYEKMQ (reference sequence). The CDR3 length is 16 residues. Trimming cost V 2 bases and J 3 bases, with 14 bases left between them. The CDR3 is CASSLKVRADYNEQFF. In DNA form, the CDR3 reads TGTGCCAGCAGCTTAAAAGTCCGAGCGGACTACAATGAGCAGTTCTTC.

The CDR3, as DNA: TGTGCCAGCAGCGTAGAGGCTGTGGCCGGGGAGCTGTTTTTT. Its translation is CASSVEAVAGELFF. The rearrangement links TRBV9 to TRBJ2-2, with unresolved D. V lost 0 bases to trimming and J lost 6 bases, with 9 bases between them. The CDR3 spans 14 residues. The germline gives CDR1 SGDLS, CDR2 YYNGEE.

The chain is built from TRBV7-2 and TRBJ1-1; D ambiguous. The CDR3 has 14 amino acids. CDR1 is SGHTA, CDR2 FQGNSA, per germline. V lost 0 bases, J lost 5 bases, and 10 bases lay in between. The CDR3 coding sequence is TGTGCCAGCAGCTTAGCTGGGGAGTGGACTGAAGCTTTCTTT. Protein sequence: CASSLAGEWTEAFF.

The chain uses TRBV11-2 and TRBJ2-1, with D hard to call. Trimming pared 5 bases from V and 6 bases from J, leaving 11 bases between. The germline CDR1 and CDR2 sequences are SGHAT and FQNNGV. The CDR3 extends over 13 amino acids. The CDR3 DNA reads TGTGCCAGCAGCCAAGGGAATTTCAATGAGCAGTTCTTC. It encodes CASSQGNFNEQFF.

J is TRBJ1-5 and V is TRBV7-9; 7 bases map to TRBD1. Trimming at V came to 3 bases and at J to 6 bases, leaving 5 bases not matched to a gene. This CDR3 comprises 14 residues. The germline V gene has CDR1 SEHNR and CDR2 FQNEAQ (reference sequence). CDR3 amino acids: CASSLTGQSQPQHF. The CDR3 DNA reads as TGTGCCAGCAGCTTGACAGGGCAGAGTCAGCCCCAGCATTTT.

The V and J genes are TRBV28 and TRBJ1-2; 10 bases map to TRBD1. This CDR3 has 17 residues. Germline CDR1 reads MDHEN; CDR2 reads SYDVKM. The junction had 11 bases not matched to a gene; V was cut back by 5 bases and J by 2 bases. The CDR3 nucleotides read TGTGCCAGCAGTCCTGCCCCAGGGACAGGGGACAACTATGGCTACACCTTC. Amino acid sequence: CASSPAPGTGDNYGYTF.

This chain connects TRBV19 to TRBJ2-3, with a weak D call TRBD1 (5 bases). CDR3 length equals 16 residues. Trimming took off 3 bases at V and 1 base at J, with 14 bases between the two ends. Germline V gene data show CDR1 as LNHDA and CDR2 as SQIVND (reference sequence). The CDR3: CASSIQLGQGTDTQYF. The CDR3 bases are TGTGCCAGTAGTATCCAGTTGGGGCAGGGCACAGATACGCAGTATTTT.

The chain has TRBV5-1 and TRBJ2-1; 12 bases agree with TRBD2. This CDR3 contains 15 residues. CDR1 and CDR2 (germline): SGHRS, YFSETQ. V shed 0 bases and J 8 bases; nucleotides not matched to a gene: 3. CDR3 in DNA: TGCGCCAGCAGCTTGGGTGCTAGCGGGGGGGATGAGCAGTTCTTC. Its protein product is CASSLGASGGDEQFF.

The chain couples TRBV9 to TRBJ1-6; the D gene is possibly TRBD1 (5 bases). Trimming pared 3 bases from V and 12 bases from J, leaving 10 bases between. Germline V gene sequence: CDR1 SGDLS, CDR2 YYNGEE. This CDR3 is 12 amino acids long. For the CDR3, the DNA is TGTGCCAGCAGCGGGACATCAGGACCCCTCCACTTT. Translated: CASSGTSGPLHF.

J is TRBJ1-3 and V is TRBV5-1; D is undetermined. CDR1 SGHRS and CDR2 YFSETQ come from the germline V gene. The ends were cut back, 3 bases at V and 3 bases at J, with 7 bases in the middle. The CDR3 spans 13 residues. The chain's CDR3 is CASSSPFGNTIYF. Written as DNA, the CDR3 is TGCGCCAGCAGCTCCCCCTTTGGAAACACCATATATTTT. The variable domain in full, with the rest retrieved from reference TRBV5-1 and TRBJ1-3, is KAGVTQTPRYLIKTRGQQVTLSCSPISGHRSVSWYQQTPGQGLQFLFEYFSETQRNKGNFPGRFSGRQFSNSRSEMNVSTLELGDSALYLCASSSPFGNTIYFGEGSWLTVV.